These T cell receptor beta chains were read from a single sample in a study of blood T cell repertoires in COVID-19. Libraries were prepared by immunoSEQ multiplex PCR; TCRdb keeps only in-frame clonotypes and omits some of them. In the table there are some 200,000 clones, roughly 90% of which are singletons. Sequenced input: PBMCs or T cells enriched from blood (not recorded which). Receptors were obtained from a woman aged 25 to 45 who had recovered from COVID-19. Both conserved end residues are part of each CDR3. A D gene is named only where the DNA matches it firmly. Expanded clones get a size class; other rows say once, few or many, or leave the size out.

V	size	J	D	DNA	CDR3
TRBV7-8	-	TRBJ1-1	-	TGTGCCAGCAGCCGACAGTTGAACACTGAAGCTTTCTTT	CASSRQLNTEAFF
TRBV5-6	-	TRBJ2-5	TRBD2	TGTGCCAGCAGCCACCAAGTAGCGGGGGAGAGAGAGACCCAGTACTTC	CASSHQVAGERETQYF
TRBV19	-	TRBJ1-2	TRBD1	TGTGCCAGTAGTAGCCTCGGACAGGGTAACTATGGCTACACCTTC	CASSSLGQGNYGYTF
TRBV4-2	once	TRBJ2-7	TRBD1	TGTGCCAGCAGCCAAGATGGATTCCCAAGGACAGGGGAATACTACGAGCAGTACTTC	CASSQDGFPRTGEYYEQYF
TRBV15	-	TRBJ2-3	TRBD2	TGTGCCACCAGCACTGGGACTAGCGTCACCGCAGATACGCAGTATTTT	CATSTGTSVTADTQYF
TRBV20-1	-	TRBJ2-7	-	TGCAGTTCCTCAGGGTTCTACGAGCAGTACTTC	CSSSGFYEQYF
TRBV19	-	TRBJ2-1	TRBD1	TGTGCCAGTAGTCGACAGGGGAATGAGCAGTTCTTC	CASSRQGNEQFF
TRBV7-6	-	TRBJ2-5	TRBD1	TGTGCCAGCAGCTTAGTGGCAGGGGGTTGGGAGACCCAGTACTTC	CASSLVAGGWETQYF
TRBV5-1	-	TRBJ1-6	TRBD1	TGCGCCAGCAGTCAAGCCGACAGGGTAGGTTCACCCCTCCACTTT	CASSQADRVGSPLHF
TRBV5-1	-	TRBJ2-6	-	TGCGCCAGCAGCGTCACAGGCGCGGGGGCCAACGTCCTGACTTTC	CASSVTGAGANVLTF
TRBV12-5	-	TRBJ1-6	-	TGTGCTAGTGGTTATGGACACTATAATTCACCCCTCCACTTT	CASGYGHYNSPLHF
TRBV5-6	-	TRBJ2-5	-	TGTGCCAGCAGCCCTTCAGGGAAAGAGACCCAGTACTTC	CASSPSGKETQYF
TRBV4-1	-	TRBJ1-5	-	TGCGCCAGCAGCCAAAAACCCCCAGGGGATGATCAGCCCCAGCATTTT	CASSQKPPGDDQPQHF
TRBV5-1	-	TRBJ2-7	TRBD2	TGCGCCAGCAGTGCGGGGGGAAACAGGGTGAGCTCCTACGAGCAGTACTTC	CASSAGGNRVSSYEQYF
TRBV14	-	TRBJ1-6	-	TGTGCCAGCAGCCCGCAGTTACAGGGTTCACCCCTCCACTTT	CASSPQLQGSPLHF
TRBV7-2	-	TRBJ2-5	-	TGTGCCAGCAGCTTAGGGCTCCTCCGACTGGGAGAGACCCAGTACTTC	CASSLGLLRLGETQYF
TRBV19	-	TRBJ1-6	-	TGTGCCAGTGGGCACAGGGATTCACCCCTCCACTTT	CASGHRDSPLHF
TRBV27	-	TRBJ1-4	TRBD1	TGTGCCAGCAGTCCTTACCCAGGGACAGCTAATGAAAAACTGTTTTTT	CASSPYPGTANEKLFF
TRBV7-9	once	TRBJ1-1	-	TGTGCCAGCAGCCGACTCGGACAGTCGAACACTGAAGCTTTCTTT	CASSRLGQSNTEAFF
TRBV14	-	TRBJ1-6	TRBD1	TGTGCCAGCAGCCACCTGACAGGGACGGTTTCACCCCTCCACTTT	CASSHLTGTVSPLHF
TRBV4-3	once	TRBJ2-5	TRBD2	TGCGCCAGCAGCCTTAACATTAGGGCGACTAGCGGTATGGGGGAGACCCAGTACTTC	CASSLNIRATSGMGETQYF
TRBV4-3	-	TRBJ1-2	TRBD1	TGCGCCAGCAGCCGGGACAGGGCCGCAGTAAACTATGGCTACACCTTC	CASSRDRAAVNYGYTF
TRBV3-1/TRBV3-2	-	TRBJ1-1	-	TGTGCCAGCAGCCCCCCAGGATGGAAGAACACTGAAGCTTTCTTT	CASSPPGWKNTEAFF
TRBV2	-	TRBJ1-4	-	TGTGCCAGCCACAGGGACCGCTCCGCTACTAATGAAAAACTGTTTTTT	CASHRDRSATNEKLFF
TRBV5-5	-	TRBJ2-7	TRBD2	TGTGCCAGCACCTTCCGCACTAGCGCCCCCTCCTACGAGCAGTACTTC	CASTFRTSAPSYEQYF
TRBV3-1/TRBV3-2	-	TRBJ2-1	TRBD1	TGTGCCAGCAGCCGCCACAGGGGCAGCCGCAATGAGCAGTTCTTC	CASSRHRGSRNEQFF
TRBV7-2	-	TRBJ1-1	-	TGTGCCAGCACCCTAGTACCGTTGCGGGGGAACACTGAAGCTTTCTTT	CASTLVPLRGNTEAFF
TRBV19	-	TRBJ1-5	-	TGTGCCAGTAGTATCCGGGGGAATCAGCCCCAGCATTTT	CASSIRGNQPQHF
TRBV3-1/TRBV3-2	-	TRBJ2-3	TRBD2	TGTGCCAGCAGCCAAGAGGAGCGGGGGGGCGGGCAGTATTTT	CASSQEERGGGQYF
TRBV6-5	-	TRBJ2-7	TRBD1	TGTGCCAGCAGTTACCGCGGACAGGGCTACGAGCAGTACTTC	CASSYRGQGYEQYF
TRBV19	-	TRBJ2-3	TRBD1	TGTGCCAGTAGTCCGCAGACAGGGGTTCCAGATACGCAGTATTTT	CASSPQTGVPDTQYF
TRBV19	once	TRBJ2-1	TRBD2	TGTGCCAGTAGTCCTCTAGCGGACTCCTACAATGAGCAGTTCTTC	CASSPLADSYNEQFF
TRBV11-3	-	TRBJ2-2	TRBD1	TGTGCCAGCAGCTCGGCGACAGGGGTCTCAACCGGGGAGCTGTTTTTT	CASSSATGVSTGELFF
TRBV18	-	TRBJ1-1	TRBD1	TGTGCCAGCTCACCACCCCAGGGGGCCACTGAAGCTTTCTTT	CASSPPQGATEAFF
TRBV9	once	TRBJ1-6	-	TGTGCCAGCAGCAAACAGGCGGTCAATTCACCCCTCCACTTT	CASSKQAVNSPLHF